This TCR beta chain appears in the sequencing data of a study of PD-L1 blockade in urothelial cancer. As for the study in general: It was at 3 weeks (second dose) and 6 weeks after treatment start that blood was analyzed.

Synthetically made TCR analog templates were put into each PCR as spikes. Repertoires were generated with immunoSEQ multiplex PCR, while TCRdb's copy carries only in-frame clones and drops some. The repertoire has fewer than 25,000 clones, around 90% of them found once; the top ten carry approximately 3%. The CDR3 is 16 amino acids. Germline V gives CDR1 SGHRS, CDR2 YFSETQ. V shed 1 base and J 2 bases; nucleotides not matched to a gene: 7. With regard to this clone: Its antigen is unknown.

Study results and limitations: Durable-benefit cases showed more tumor-associated blood clone expansion at 3 weeks.

V usage is TRBV5-1 and J usage is TRBJ1-2; 8 bases align to TRBD1. The starting material was PBMCs, obtained around atezolizumab (anti-PD-L1) treatment. The TCR comes from a man between 45 and 60 years old with urothelial cancer. This CDR3 reads CASSLTGTGLNYGYTF. As DNA, the CDR3 is TGCGCCAGCAGCTTGACCGGGACAGGCCTGAACTATGGCTACACCTTC.